This paragraph reports one TCR beta chain. The sample is drawn from a study of shared clonotypes between healthy human individuals. The CDR3 is made up of 13 amino acids. CDR1 and CDR2 from the germline V gene are SQVTM and ANQGSEA. With 6 bases clipped from V and 2 bases from J, the junction kept 7 bases outside the gene matches. At a deep level, the assay was run. Measured with immunoSEQ multiplex PCR; TCRdb has only the in-frame clones, and not every one. The table has approximately 460,000 clones, approximately 71% seen once. The sequence came from a woman in her thirties or forties in good health. Some clones in this sample may be carry-over from other donors' samples. Specimen: PBMCs. This chain connects TRBV29-1 to TRBJ2-7; 7 nucleotides align to TRBD2. CDR3 sequence reads: CSVSGTNPYEQYF. The CDR3 region has the DNA TGCAGCGTCTCCGGGACTAACCCCTACGAGCAGTACTTC.